This T cell receptor (beta chain) is drawn from a study of cytomegalovirus exposure and HLA in healthy donors. Study conclusions and caveats: Follow-up analysis found HLA locus-dependent TCR association rates, highest for DRB1 and lowest for HLA-C. In a later analysis, about 17,000 TCR beta sequences were associated with HLA alleles at 0.05 false discovery rate.

The CDR3 totals 15 residues. Germline V gives CDR1 LGHNA, CDR2 YNFKEQ. The V and J ends lost 2 bases and 4 bases respectively, with 14 bases between them. The PCR made use of 60 Vbeta and 13 Jbeta primers. Sequenced by immunoSEQ multiplex PCR; TCRdb stores in-frame clones only, minus some. The sample lists hundreds of thousands of clones; around 70% were seen once. This clone was counted between two and nine times. Its matching antigen is unknown. Sequences were obtained from PBMCs. The chain joins TRBV4-2 to TRBJ1-1; maybe TRBD1 (6 bases). This receptor was obtained from a man aged 35-49 years in good health and CMV-seropositive. The CDR3 DNA sequence: TGTGCCAGCAGCCAAAGGGACATGGTGAGCACTGAAGCTTTCTTT. This codes for CASSQRDMVSTEAFF.